The rows below give T cell receptor beta chains drawn from one sample of a study of shared clonotypes between healthy human individuals. Data came from immunoSEQ multiplex PCR; TCRdb stores just in-frame clones and leaves some out. There are around 2.5 million clones in the sample; roughly 93% occur only once, and 0.35% to 0.45% lies in the top ten. The sequencing input was naive CD4+ T cells from PBMCs. The receptors come from a man aged 18 to 30 in good health. Some clones in this sample may be carry-over from other donors' samples. CDR3s include the opening cysteine and the closing phenylalanine or tryptophan. Each record gives: clone size, J gene, D gene, V gene, CDR3 DNA, CDR3 protein. The D gene is left open where the match is weak. Only some rows state a clone size, as once, few, many or a class for expanded clones.

NA	TRBJ2-3	NA	TRBV28	TGTGCCAGCAGTTTAGGCAGCGCCGGCACAGATACGCAGTATTTT	CASSLGSAGTDTQYF
NA	TRBJ1-4	NA	TRBV6-1	TGTGCCAGCAGTCGAGTTGGGGGTCCTCGGGAAAAACTGTTTTTT	CASSRVGGPREKLFF
NA	TRBJ1-2	NA	TRBV6-6	TGTGCCAGCAGTGGTCAGGACCCTGGGAGCTACACCTTC	CASSGQDPGSYTF
once	TRBJ2-7	NA	TRBV28	TGTGCCAGCAGTTTAGCCTCCTTTCAGCCCTCCGAGCAGTACTTC	CASSLASFQPSEQYF
NA	TRBJ2-1	TRBD2	TRBV5-1	TGCGCCAGCAGCCGCACTGTTGCGGGAGGTTACACGAGCTCCTACAATGAGCAGTTCTTC	CASSRTVAGGYTSSYNEQFF
once	TRBJ1-3	NA	TRBV2	TGTGCCAGCAGTGAAGGGACTCGGGGGAGTTGGGGAAACACCATATATTTT	CASSEGTRGSWGNTIYF
NA	TRBJ1-2	NA	TRBV5-1	TGCGCCAGCAGTGACAGCTATGGCTACACCTTC	CASSDSYGYTF
once	TRBJ1-1	TRBD1	TRBV6-6	TGTGCCAGCAGTCAACAGGGGAGGTCGCAAACTGAAGCTTTCTTT	CASSQQGRSQTEAFF
NA	TRBJ2-2	NA	TRBV7-3	TGTGCCAGCAGCTTAATATCTGATAACACCGGGGAGCTGTTTTTT	CASSLISDNTGELFF
NA	TRBJ2-5	NA	TRBV9	TGTGCCAGCAGCGCGTGGGGCTCCCAAGAGACCCAGTACTTC	CASSAWGSQETQYF
NA	TRBJ2-5	NA	TRBV7-2	TGTGCCAGCACCCTACGGGCGGGTGGGGGAGAGACCCAGTACTTC	CASTLRAGGGETQYF
NA	TRBJ1-2	TRBD1	TRBV30	TGTGCCTGGAGTGTACTGTCCAGGGGGTTTTACTATGGCTACACCTTC	CAWSVLSRGFYYGYTF
NA	TRBJ2-2	TRBD1	TRBV28	TGTGCCAGCAGCGGGACAGCGAACACCGGGGAGCTGTTTTTT	CASSGTANTGELFF
NA	TRBJ2-1	NA	TRBV5-8	TGTGCCAGCAGCTTCTCCGGGGGAGGAACCTACAATGAGCAGTTCTTC	CASSFSGGGTYNEQFF
few	TRBJ1-5	NA	TRBV6-1	TGTGCCAGCAGTGAAACCCTTAAGAATCAGCCCCAGCATTTT	CASSETLKNQPQHF
NA	TRBJ2-1	NA	TRBV27	TGTGCCAGCAGTTCTTCCGGGAAAAACAATGAGCAGTTCTTC	CASSSSGKNNEQFF
once	TRBJ1-2	NA	TRBV30	TGTGTAACAGGCCAGGGTGGCTACACCTTC	CVTGQGGYTF
NA	TRBJ2-6	TRBD1	TRBV5-4	TGTGCCAGCAGCTTTGGGACAGGGGGCTCTGGGGCCAACGTCCTGACTTTC	CASSFGTGGSGANVLTF
NA	TRBJ1-4	NA	TRBV5-6	TGTGCCAGCAGCTCGAGGACGGTTGCAACTAATGAAAAACTGTTTTTT	CASSSRTVATNEKLFF
NA	TRBJ1-4	TRBD1	TRBV19	TGTGCCAGTGGGACAGTTCCTAATGAAAAACTGTTTTTT	CASGTVPNEKLFF
NA	TRBJ2-3	NA	TRBV19	TGTGCCAGTAGTCGCCGGGACATCACAGATACGCAGTATTTT	CASSRRDITDTQYF
NA	TRBJ2-2	NA	TRBV19	TGTGCCAGTAGTATGGGGGGAGCTCCCGGGGAGCTGTTTTTT	CASSMGGAPGELFF
NA	TRBJ1-2	TRBD1	TRBV7-2	TGTGCCAGCAGCAACCGACAGGGGGGAGGCTACACCTTC	CASSNRQGGGYTF
NA	TRBJ1-4	NA	TRBV7-8	TGTGCCAGCAGCTTAGCGGGGACTGCCCTAAATGAAAAACTGTTTTTT	CASSLAGTALNEKLFF
NA	TRBJ1-3	NA	TRBV5-4	TGTGCCAGCAGCTTCGACAGCTCTGGAAACACCATATATTTT	CASSFDSSGNTIYF
NA	TRBJ1-4	NA	TRBV30	TGTGCCTGGTCGGGGCTGGGTGAAAAACTGTTTTTT	CAWSGLGEKLFF
NA	TRBJ2-7	TRBD2	TRBV25-1	TGTGCCAGCAGTCCCCCCCCCGGGGCTAGCGGGACCTCCTACGAGCAGTACTTC	CASSPPPGASGTSYEQYF
NA	TRBJ1-2	NA	TRBV6-1	TGTGCCAGCAGTGAAGCCCTGTTCCGGAGGGTCTCTGATGGCTACACCTTC	CASSEALFRRVSDGYTF
NA	TRBJ1-2	TRBD1	TRBV2	TGTGCCAGCAGAATCACAGGGGGTAATGGCTACACCTTC	CASRITGGNGYTF
NA	TRBJ2-7	NA	TRBV7-9	TGTGCCAGCACGGCAGGGCCCCTCGAGCAGTACTTC	CASTAGPLEQYF
NA	TRBJ1-5	NA	TRBV28	TGTGCCAGCAGTTTACAGGGCAGAGAGACTCAGCCCCAGCATTTT	CASSLQGRETQPQHF
NA	TRBJ2-7	TRBD1	TRBV28	TGTGCCAGCAGTTCAAGGACAGGGGGTACCTACGAGCAGTACTTC	CASSSRTGGTYEQYF
once	TRBJ1-1	TRBD1	TRBV10-3	TGTGCCATCAGTCCAGGACAGGGGGCCGTTGGGACTGAAGCTTTCTTT	CAISPGQGAVGTEAFF
NA	TRBJ2-2	NA	TRBV18	TGTGCCAGCTCACCACTTTTCCTAGCAAACACCGGGGAGCTGTTTTTT	CASSPLFLANTGELFF
NA	TRBJ2-3	TRBD2	TRBV5-8	TGTGCCAGCAGCAAAGGGACTAGCGGGAGAACAGATACGCAGTATTTT	CASSKGTSGRTDTQYF
NA	TRBJ2-2	TRBD1	TRBV7-9	TGTGCCAGCAGCCCAGGGGGTCGGGAGCTGTTTTTT	CASSPGGRELFF
NA	TRBJ2-5	TRBD2	TRBV2	TGTGCCAGCAGTGGCGGGACTAGCGGGAGTGGAGAGACCCAGTACTTC	CASSGGTSGSGETQYF
NA	TRBJ2-6	NA	TRBV7-3	TGTGCCAGCAGCACAAGGGCTGGGGCCAACGTCCTGACTTTC	CASSTRAGANVLTF
NA	TRBJ1-2	NA	TRBV29-1	TGCAGCGTTGAAGAAAGCCCAGGACTTAACTATGGCTACACCTTC	CSVEESPGLNYGYTF
NA	TRBJ1-5	TRBD1	TRBV13	TGTGCCAGCAGCGTAAGACAGGGAAGTCAGCCCCAGCATTTT	CASSVRQGSQPQHF
NA	TRBJ1-1	TRBD1	TRBV5-1	TGCGCCAGCAGGCTTGACAGGGGGACTGAAGCTTTCTTT	CASRLDRGTEAFF
NA	TRBJ2-1	TRBD2	TRBV11-2	TGTGCCAGCAGCTTCCCCCCGGGACTAGCGAGGCGTGATGAGCAGTTCTTC	CASSFPPGLARRDEQFF
NA	TRBJ2-1	NA	TRBV29-1	TGCAGCGTGCTGAACAATGAGCAGTTCTTC	CSVLNNEQFF
NA	TRBJ2-7	TRBD1	TRBV11-2	TGTGCCAGCAGCATTGGACAGGGTGTCTACGAGCAGTACTTC	CASSIGQGVYEQYF
NA	TRBJ2-2	TRBD2	TRBV7-2	TGTGCCAGCAGGGGGACTAGCGGGAGAGGATACGGGGAGCTGTTTTTT	CASRGTSGRGYGELFF
NA	TRBJ2-4	TRBD2	TRBV11-2	TGTGCCAGCAGCTTGACTAGCGGGAGCAATAGCATTCAGTACTTC	CASSLTSGSNSIQYF
NA	TRBJ2-1	TRBD2	TRBV6-5	TGTGCCAGCAGCTGGACTAGCGGGAGTTTTAATGAGCAGTTCTTC	CASSWTSGSFNEQFF
NA	TRBJ2-1	TRBD2	TRBV7-2	TGTGCCAGCAGCTCTCCTACTAGCGGGACCTACAATGAGCAGTTCTTC	CASSSPTSGTYNEQFF
NA	TRBJ2-3	TRBD2	TRBV7-9	TGTGCCAGCAGCTTCGGTAGCGGGAGTGAGACGCAGTATTTT	CASSFGSGSETQYF
NA	TRBJ2-7	TRBD2	TRBV6-5	TGTGCCAGCGCCGGGGGGACCTCCTACGAGCAGTACTTC	CASAGGTSYEQYF
once	TRBJ2-7	NA	TRBV5-6	TGTGCCAGCAGCTTGGTTGGCCAGGGCCAATCCTACGAGCAGTACTTC	CASSLVGQGQSYEQYF
NA	TRBJ2-7	NA	TRBV12-2	TGTGCAAGTCGCTTACCAGGTGACTACACCTACGAGCAGTACTTC	CASRLPGDYTYEQYF